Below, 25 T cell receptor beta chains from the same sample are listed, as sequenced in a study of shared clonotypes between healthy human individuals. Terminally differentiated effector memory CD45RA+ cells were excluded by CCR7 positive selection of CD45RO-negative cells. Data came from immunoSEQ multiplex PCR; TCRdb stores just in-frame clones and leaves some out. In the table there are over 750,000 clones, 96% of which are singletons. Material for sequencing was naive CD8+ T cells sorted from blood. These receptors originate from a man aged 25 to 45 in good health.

DNA of the CDR3: TGTGCCAGCAGCACCCCACCAACTAGCGGGGACTCCTACGAGCAGTACTTC. As protein: CASSTPPTSGDSYEQYF. V is TRBV7-9 and J is TRBJ2-7; 10 bases line up with TRBD2. The CDR3 length is 17 residues. Trimming took 5 bases from V and 0 from J; bases not matched to a gene: 10. The germline gives CDR1 SEHNR, CDR2 FQNEAQ (reference sequence).

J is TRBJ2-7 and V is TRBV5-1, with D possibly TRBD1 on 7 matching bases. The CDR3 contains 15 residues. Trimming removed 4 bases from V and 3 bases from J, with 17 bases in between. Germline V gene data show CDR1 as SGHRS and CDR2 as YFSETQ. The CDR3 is CASSMEQGRFYEQYF. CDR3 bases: TGCGCCAGCAGCATGGAACAGGGGAGGTTCTACGAGCAGTACTTC. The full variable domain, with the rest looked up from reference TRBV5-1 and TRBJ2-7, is KAGVTQTPRYLIKTRGQQVTLSCSPISGHRSVSWYQQTPGQGLQFLFEYFSETQRNKGNFPGRFSGRQFSNSRSEMNVSTLELGDSALYLCASSMEQGRFYEQYFGPGTRLTVT.

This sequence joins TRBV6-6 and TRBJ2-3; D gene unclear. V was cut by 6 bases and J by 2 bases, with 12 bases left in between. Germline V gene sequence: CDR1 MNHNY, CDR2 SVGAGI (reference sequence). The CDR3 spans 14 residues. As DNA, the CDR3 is TGTGCCAGCAGGACCAATGCAGCCACAGATACGCAGTATTTT. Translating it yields CASRTNAATDTQYF.

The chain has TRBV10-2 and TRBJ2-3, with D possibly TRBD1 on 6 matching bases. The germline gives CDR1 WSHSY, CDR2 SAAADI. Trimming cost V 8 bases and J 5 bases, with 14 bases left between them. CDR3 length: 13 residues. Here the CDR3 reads CASAAYRVDTQYF. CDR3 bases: TGCGCCAGCGCTGCCTACAGGGTAGATACGCAGTATTTT.

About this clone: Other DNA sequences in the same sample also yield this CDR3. The CDR3 region has the DNA TGTGCCAGCAGCTTTTCGGCCGCGAACACCGGGGAGCTGTTTTTT. It specifies CASSFSAANTGELFF. The J gene is TRBJ2-2, the V gene TRBV7-9; D call uncertain. V was trimmed by 3 bases and J by 0 bases, leaving 8 bases between them. The CDR3 contains 15 residues. Germline CDR1 SEHNR, CDR2 FQNEAQ (reference sequence).

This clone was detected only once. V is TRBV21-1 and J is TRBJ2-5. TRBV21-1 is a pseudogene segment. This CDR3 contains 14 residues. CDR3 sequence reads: CASSKDKRGETQYF. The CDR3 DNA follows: TGTGCCAGCAGCAAGGACAAACGAGGGGAGACCCAGTACTTC.

CDR3 DNA: TGTGCCAGCAGTTTATCGGGAGGACTTGCATATGAGCAGTTCTTC. Its protein is CASSLSGGLAYEQFF. This sequence joins TRBV28 and TRBJ2-1; 7 bases map to TRBD2. CDR3 size: 15 residues. Trimming at V came to 1 base and at J to 8 bases, leaving 8 bases not matched to a gene. Germline V lookup: CDR1 MDHEN, CDR2 SYDVKM.

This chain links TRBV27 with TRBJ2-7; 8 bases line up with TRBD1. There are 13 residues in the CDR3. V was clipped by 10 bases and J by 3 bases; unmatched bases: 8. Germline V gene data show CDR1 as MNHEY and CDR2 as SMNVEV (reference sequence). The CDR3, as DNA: TGTGCCACCGGACAGGGTTCGGGCTACGAGCAGTACTTC. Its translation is CATGQGSGYEQYF.

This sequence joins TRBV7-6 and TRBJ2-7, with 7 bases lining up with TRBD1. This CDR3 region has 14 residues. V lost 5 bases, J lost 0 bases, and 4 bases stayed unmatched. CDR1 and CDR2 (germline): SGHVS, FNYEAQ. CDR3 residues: CASSAGTASYEQYF. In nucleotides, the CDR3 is TGTGCCAGCAGCGCCGGGACAGCCTCCTACGAGCAGTACTTC.

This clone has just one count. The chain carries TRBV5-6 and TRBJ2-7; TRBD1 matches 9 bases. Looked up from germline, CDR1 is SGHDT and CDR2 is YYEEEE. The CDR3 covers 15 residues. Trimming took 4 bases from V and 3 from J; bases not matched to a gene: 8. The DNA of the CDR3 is TGTGCCAGCAGCGGGGGGACAGGGCCCAGCTACGAGCAGTACTTC. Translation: CASSGGTGPSYEQYF.

CDR3 loop: CASSPTGWGTDTQYF. The DNA of the CDR3 is TGTGCCAGCAGCCCGACGGGGTGGGGAACAGATACGCAGTATTTT. The V gene is TRBV7-2, the J gene TRBJ2-3, with D possibly TRBD2 on 5 matching bases. Germline V gene sequence: CDR1 SGHTA, CDR2 FQGNSA. This CDR3 is built from 15 residues. Trimming pared 5 bases from V and 3 bases from J, leaving 15 bases between.

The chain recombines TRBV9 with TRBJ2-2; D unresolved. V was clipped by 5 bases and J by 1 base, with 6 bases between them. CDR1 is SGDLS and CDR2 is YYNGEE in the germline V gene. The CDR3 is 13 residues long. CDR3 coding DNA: TGTGCCAGCAGTGACAAGAACACCGGGGAGCTGTTTTTT. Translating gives CASSDKNTGELFF.

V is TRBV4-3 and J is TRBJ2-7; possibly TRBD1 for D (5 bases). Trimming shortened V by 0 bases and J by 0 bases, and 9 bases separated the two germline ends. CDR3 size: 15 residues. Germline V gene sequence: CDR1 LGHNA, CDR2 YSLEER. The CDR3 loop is CASSQDLTDSYEQYF. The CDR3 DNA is TGCGCCAGCAGCCAAGATCTGACAGACTCCTACGAGCAGTACTTC.

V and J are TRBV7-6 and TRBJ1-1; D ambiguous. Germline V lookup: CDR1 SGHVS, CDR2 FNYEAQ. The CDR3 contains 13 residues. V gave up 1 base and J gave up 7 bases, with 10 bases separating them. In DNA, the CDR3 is TGTGCCAGCAGCTTAGGGGGAGGTGGTGAAGCTTTCTTT. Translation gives CASSLGGGGEAFF.

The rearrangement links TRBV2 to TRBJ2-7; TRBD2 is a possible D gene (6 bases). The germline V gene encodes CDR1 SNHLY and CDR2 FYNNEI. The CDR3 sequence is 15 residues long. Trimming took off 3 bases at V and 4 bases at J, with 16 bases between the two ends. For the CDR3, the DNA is TGTGCCAGCAGTGACGGGGACTTTACCATGTACGAGCAGTACTTC. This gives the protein CASSDGDFTMYEQYF.

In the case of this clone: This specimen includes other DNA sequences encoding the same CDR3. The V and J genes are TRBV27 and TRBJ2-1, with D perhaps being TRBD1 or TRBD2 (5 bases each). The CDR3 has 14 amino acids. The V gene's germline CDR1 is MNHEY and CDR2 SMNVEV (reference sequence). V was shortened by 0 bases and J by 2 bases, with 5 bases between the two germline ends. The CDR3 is CASSLSGAYNEQFF. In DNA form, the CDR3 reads TGTGCCAGCAGTTTATCGGGGGCCTACAATGAGCAGTTCTTC.

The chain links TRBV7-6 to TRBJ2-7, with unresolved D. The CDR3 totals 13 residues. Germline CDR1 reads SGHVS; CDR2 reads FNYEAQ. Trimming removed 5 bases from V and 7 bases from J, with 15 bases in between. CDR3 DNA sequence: TGTGCCAGCAGCCCGGGTCCTGGTGGTGAGCAGTACTTC. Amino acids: CASSPGPGGEQYF.

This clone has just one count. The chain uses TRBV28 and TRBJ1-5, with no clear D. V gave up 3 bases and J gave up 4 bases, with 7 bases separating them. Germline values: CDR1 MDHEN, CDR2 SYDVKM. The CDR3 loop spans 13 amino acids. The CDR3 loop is CASSFAENQPQHF. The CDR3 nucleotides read TGTGCCAGCAGTTTTGCAGAAAATCAGCCCCAGCATTTT.

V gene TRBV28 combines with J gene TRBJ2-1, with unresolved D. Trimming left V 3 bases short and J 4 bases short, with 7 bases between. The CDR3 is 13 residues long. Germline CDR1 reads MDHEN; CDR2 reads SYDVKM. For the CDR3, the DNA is TGTGCCAGCAGTTTTTACCCGTACAATGAGCAGTTCTTC. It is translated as CASSFYPYNEQFF.

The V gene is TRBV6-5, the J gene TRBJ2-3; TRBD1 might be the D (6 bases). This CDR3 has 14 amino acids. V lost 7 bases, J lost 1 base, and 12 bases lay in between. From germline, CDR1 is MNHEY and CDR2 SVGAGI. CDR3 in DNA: TGTGCCAGCATCGGTCAGGGGCGCACAGATACGCAGTATTTT. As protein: CASIGQGRTDTQYF.

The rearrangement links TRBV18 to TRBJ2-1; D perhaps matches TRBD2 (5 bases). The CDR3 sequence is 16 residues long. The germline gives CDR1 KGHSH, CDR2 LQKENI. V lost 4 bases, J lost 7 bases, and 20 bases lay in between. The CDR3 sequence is CASSRTPGPGGNEQFF. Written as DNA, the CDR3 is TGTGCCAGCTCACGGACCCCGGGCCCTGGAGGAAATGAGCAGTTCTTC.

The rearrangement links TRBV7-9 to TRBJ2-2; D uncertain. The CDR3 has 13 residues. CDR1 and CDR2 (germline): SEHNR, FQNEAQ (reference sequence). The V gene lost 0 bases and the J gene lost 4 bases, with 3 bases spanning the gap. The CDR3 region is CASSLASTGELFF. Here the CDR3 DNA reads TGTGCCAGCAGCTTAGCGAGCACCGGGGAGCTGTTTTTT.

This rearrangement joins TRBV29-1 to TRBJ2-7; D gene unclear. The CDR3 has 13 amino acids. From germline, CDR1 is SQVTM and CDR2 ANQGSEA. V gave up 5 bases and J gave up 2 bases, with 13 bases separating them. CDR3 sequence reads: CSVLGLGPYEQYF. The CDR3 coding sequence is TGCAGCGTTCTGGGTCTGGGTCCCTACGAGCAGTACTTC.

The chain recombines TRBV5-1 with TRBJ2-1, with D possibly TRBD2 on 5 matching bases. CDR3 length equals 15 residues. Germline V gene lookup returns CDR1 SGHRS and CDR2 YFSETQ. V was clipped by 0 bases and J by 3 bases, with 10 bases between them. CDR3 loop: CASSLGPADYNEQFF. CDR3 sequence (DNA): TGCGCCAGCAGCTTGGGCCCAGCGGACTACAATGAGCAGTTCTTC.

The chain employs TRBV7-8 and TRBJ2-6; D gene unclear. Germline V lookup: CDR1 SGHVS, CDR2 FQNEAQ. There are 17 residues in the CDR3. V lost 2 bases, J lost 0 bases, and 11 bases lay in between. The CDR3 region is CASSLNTVVSGANVLTF. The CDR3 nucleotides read TGTGCCAGCAGCTTAAACACAGTGGTCTCTGGGGCCAACGTCCTGACTTTC.